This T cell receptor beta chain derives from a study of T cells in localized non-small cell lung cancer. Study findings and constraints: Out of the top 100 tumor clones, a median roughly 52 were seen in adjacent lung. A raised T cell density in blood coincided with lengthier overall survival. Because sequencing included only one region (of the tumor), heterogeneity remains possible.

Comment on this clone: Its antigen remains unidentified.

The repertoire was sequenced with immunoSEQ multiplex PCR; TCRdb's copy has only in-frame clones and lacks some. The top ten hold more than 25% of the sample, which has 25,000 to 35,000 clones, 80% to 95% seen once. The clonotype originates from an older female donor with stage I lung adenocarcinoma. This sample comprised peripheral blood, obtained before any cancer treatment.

The CDR3 region is CASSQYRTQGVSNQPQHF. The DNA for the CDR3 is TGCGCCAGCAGCCAATACAGAACTCAGGGGGTTAGCAATCAGCCCCAGCATTTT. The rearrangement links TRBV4-1 to TRBJ1-5; 7 bases agree with TRBD1. The V and J ends lost 2 bases and 0 bases, in that order; junction bases with no gene match: 10. The CDR3 extends over 18 amino acids. The germline V gene has CDR1 MGHRA and CDR2 YSYEKL.